This is a list of T cell receptor beta chains from one sample in a study of human T cells and chemical hapten exposure. TCRdb re-called the RACE reads with MiXCR, one entry per CDR3 protein. There are about 84,000 distinct CDR3 sequences in the sample; about 10% occur only once, and 4% to 5.5% lies in the top ten. The sequenced sample was whole blood, obtained in connection with sensitization to the hapten diphenylcyclopropenone (DPC). These receptors all stem from a woman aged 45-65 years with alopecia areata. Some clones in this sample may be carry-over from other donors' samples. The CDR3 runs from the conserved cysteine through the conserved F or W. The D gene is left open where the match is weak. Part of the rows lack a size; the others show once, few, many or a class for expanded clones.

D gene	clone size	V gene	J gene	CDR3 protein	CDR3 DNA
NA	few	TRBV7-9	TRBJ1-2	CASRRGSGGYTF	TGTGCCAGCAGGAGAGGAAGTGGTGGCTACACCTTC
NA	NA	TRBV5-1	TRBJ2-6	CASSPVATGANVLTF	TGCGCCAGCAGCCCGGTGGCAACTGGGGCCAACGTCCTGACTTTC
NA	many	TRBV18	TRBJ1-1	CASSLSGPQEGQAFF	TGTGCCAGCTCACTCTCCGGGCCTCAGGAGGGACAAGCTTTCTTT
TRBD1	many	TRBV25-1	TRBJ1-2	CASSAGQGHKGYTF	TGTGCCAGCAGTGCGGGACAGGGGCATAAAGGCTACACCTTC
NA	many	TRBV4-1	TRBJ1-6	CASSQDMQAYYNSPLHF	TGCGCCAGCAGCCAAGATATGCAGGCCTACTATAATTCACCCCTCCACTTT
NA	NA	TRBV3-1	TRBJ2-3	CASSQVGGNTQYF	TGTGCCAGCAGCCAAGTCGGGGGAAATACGCAGTATTTT
NA	NA	TRBV7-2	TRBJ2-1	CASSAQRDRLFF	TGTGCCAGCAGTGCCCAGCGGGACAGGCTGTTCTTC
NA	NA	TRBV20-1	TRBJ2-7	CSAKALSYEQYF	TGCAGTGCTAAGGCTCTTTCGTACGAGCAGTACTTC
NA	many	TRBV20-1	TRBJ2-5	CSARSLAEAQETQYF	TGCAGTGCTAGATCGTTGGCGGAAGCACAAGAGACCCAGTACTTC
NA	NA	TRBV9	TRBJ2-7	CASSGNRIGQSEQYF	TGTGCCAGCAGCGGGAACAGGATAGGGCAATCCGAGCAGTACTTC
TRBD2	many	TRBV7-2	TRBJ2-2	CASRILAGPGELFF	TGTGCCAGCAGGATACTAGCGGGTCCCGGGGAGCTGTTTTTT
TRBD2	many	TRBV29-1	TRBJ2-3	CSVFSGRTDTQYF	TGCAGCGTCTTTAGCGGGAGAACAGATACGCAGTATTTT
TRBD2	many	TRBV9	TRBJ2-5	CASSASTSVYQETQYF	TGTGCCAGCAGCGCATCCACTAGCGTCTACCAAGAGACCCAGTACTTC
TRBD2	NA	TRBV11-2	TRBJ2-7	CASSLASGRGPEQYF	TGTGCCAGCAGCTTAGCTAGCGGGAGGGGTCCCGAGCAGTACTTC
NA	NA	TRBV3-1	TRBJ2-7	CASSHGYLRETRYEQYF	TGTGCCAGCAGCCATGGGTACCTACGGGAGACGCGTTACGAGCAGTACTTC
NA	few	TRBV7-8	TRBJ2-1	CASSTGTLADEQFF	TGTGCCAGCAGCACCGGGACCCTCGCCGATGAGCAGTTCTTC
TRBD1	NA	TRBV7-2	TRBJ2-5	CASSLLTGEKETQYF	TGTGCCAGCAGCTTATTGACAGGGGAGAAAGAGACCCAGTACTTC
NA	few	TRBV3-1	TRBJ1-1	CASSRVDTEAFF	TGTGCCAGCAGCCGGGTTGACACTGAAGCTTTCTTT
NA	NA	TRBV11-3	TRBJ1-5	CASSLGSPDNQPQHF	TGTGCCAGCAGCTTAGGGTCTCCAGACAATCAGCCCCAGCATTTT
TRBD1	NA	TRBV29-1	TRBJ2-1	CSVGDGTVKYNEQFF	TGCAGCGTAGGCGATGGGACAGTGAAATACAATGAGCAGTTCTTC
NA	NA	TRBV29-1	TRBJ2-2	CSVEEGRFGELFF	TGCAGCGTTGAAGAGGGGAGGTTCGGGGAGCTGTTTTTT
NA	few	TRBV6-4	TRBJ1-6	CASSAGRNNSPLHF	TGTGCCAGCAGTGCCGGACGGAATAATTCACCCCTCCACTTT
TRBD2	NA	TRBV4-3	TRBJ2-1	CASSQVLPSGSGNSYNEQFF	TGCGCCAGCAGCCAAGTTCTGCCTAGCGGGAGTGGGAACTCCTACAATGAGCAGTTCTTC
NA	few	TRBV6-1	TRBJ2-5	CASSSGLWETQYF	TGTGCCAGCAGTTCGGGTTTGTGGGAGACCCAGTACTTC
NA	NA	TRBV12-3/TRBV12-4	TRBJ2-3	CASAGTDTQYF	TGTGCCAGCGCCGGAACAGATACGCAGTATTTT
NA	many	TRBV20-1	TRBJ2-2	CSARKAGNTGELFF	TGCAGTGCTAGAAAGGCTGGAAACACCGGGGAGCTGTTTTTT
NA	many	TRBV4-2	TRBJ1-1	CASSQVITGAEAFF	TGTGCCAGCAGCCAAGTAATTACGGGGGCTGAAGCTTTCTTT
NA	few	TRBV12-3/TRBV12-4	TRBJ1-1	CASSLVMNTEAFF	TGTGCCAGCAGTTTGGTCATGAACACTGAAGCTTTCTTT
NA	few	TRBV28	TRBJ2-3	CASSPSASWTDTQYF	TGTGCCAGCAGTCCCTCGGCTAGCTGGACAGATACGCAGTATTTT
NA	few	TRBV29-1	TRBJ1-2	CSVEDFTVSNYGYTF	TGCAGCGTTGAAGATTTCACAGTTTCTAACTATGGCTACACCTTC
NA	few	TRBV18	TRBJ2-3	CASSPLGRDTQYF	TGTGCCAGCTCCCCTCTCGGTCGGGATACGCAGTATTTT